This TCR beta chain was obtained from a study of shared clonotypes between healthy human individuals. Across the study: Each donor's CD4 naive and CD4 memory cells filled three plates apiece, CD8 naive two, and CD8 memory one.

In replicate PCRs of sorted subsets, about 200 ng DNA, approximately 30,000 T cell genomes, was used. The repertoire was sequenced with immunoSEQ multiplex PCR; TCRdb's copy has only in-frame clones and lacks some. The sample lists about 1.1 million clones, around three quarters occurring once. The germline gives CDR1 MGHDK, CDR2 SYGVNS. Trimming took off 4 bases at V and 5 bases at J, with 3 bases between the two ends. The length of the CDR3 is 11 residues. Recent acute infections and vaccinations were absent in the healthy HIV-negative adult donors. Both subsets, CD45RA+ naive and CD45RA-negative memory, were split from the CD4+ cells.

This receptor was taken from a man aged 18 to 30 in good health. Some clones in this sample may be carry-over from other donors' samples. The chain recombines TRBV25-1 with TRBJ2-4; D is undetermined. Sequenced: memory CD4+ T cells from PBMCs. The subset here: CD45RA-negative fraction. In DNA, the CDR3 is TGTGCCAGCAGTGCCCAAAACATTCAGTACTTC. Protein product: CASSAQNIQYF. The entire variable domain, with the rest obtained from reference TRBV25-1 and TRBJ2-4, is as follows: EADIYQTPRYLVIGTGKKITLECSQTMGHDKMYWYQQDPGMELHLIHYSYGVNSTEKGDLSSESTVSRIRTEHFPLTLESARPSHTSQYLCASSAQNIQYFGAGTRLSVL.